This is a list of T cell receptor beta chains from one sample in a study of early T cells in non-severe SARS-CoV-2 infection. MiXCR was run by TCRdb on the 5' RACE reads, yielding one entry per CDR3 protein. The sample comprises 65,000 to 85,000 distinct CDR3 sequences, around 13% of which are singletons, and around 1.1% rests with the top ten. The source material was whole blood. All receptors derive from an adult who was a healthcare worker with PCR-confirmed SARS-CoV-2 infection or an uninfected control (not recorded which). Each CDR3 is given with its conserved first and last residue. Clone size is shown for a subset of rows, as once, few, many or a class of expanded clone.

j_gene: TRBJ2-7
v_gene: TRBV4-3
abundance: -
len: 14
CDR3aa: CASSQGGSSYEQYF

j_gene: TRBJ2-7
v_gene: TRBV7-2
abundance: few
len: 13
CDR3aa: CASSLAGTYEQYF

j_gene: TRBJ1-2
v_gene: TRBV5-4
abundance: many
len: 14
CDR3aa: CASGSTTGSYGYTF

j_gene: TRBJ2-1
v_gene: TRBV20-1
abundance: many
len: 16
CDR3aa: CSARTRTSGDYNEQFF

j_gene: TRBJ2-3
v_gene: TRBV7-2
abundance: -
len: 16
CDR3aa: CASSLRTLAGTDTQYF

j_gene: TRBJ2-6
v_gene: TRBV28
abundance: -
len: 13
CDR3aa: CASRPSGANVLTF

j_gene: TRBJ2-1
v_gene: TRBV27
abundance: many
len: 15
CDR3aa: CASSPSVSSYNEQFF

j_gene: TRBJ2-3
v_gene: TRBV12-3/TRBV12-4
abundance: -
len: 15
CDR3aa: CASSLVVGGTDTQYF

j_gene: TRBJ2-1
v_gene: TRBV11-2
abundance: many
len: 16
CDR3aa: CASSSLGGPLGNEQFF

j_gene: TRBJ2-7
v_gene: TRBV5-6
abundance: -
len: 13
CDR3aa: CASSLQQIYEQYF

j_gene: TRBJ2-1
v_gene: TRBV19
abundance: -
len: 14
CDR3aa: CASSKLQDYNEQFF

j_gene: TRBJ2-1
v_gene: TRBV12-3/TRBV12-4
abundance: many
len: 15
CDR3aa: CASSGTDLSYNEQFF

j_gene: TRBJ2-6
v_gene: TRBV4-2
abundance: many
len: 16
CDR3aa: CASSQDKDSGANVLTF

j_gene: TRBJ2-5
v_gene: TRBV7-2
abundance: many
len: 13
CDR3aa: CASSSLFPETQYF

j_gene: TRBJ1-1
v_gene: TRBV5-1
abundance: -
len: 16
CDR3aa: CASRRAQRVVGTEAFF

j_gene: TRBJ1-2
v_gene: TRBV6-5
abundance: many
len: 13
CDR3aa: CASSYTQNYGYTF

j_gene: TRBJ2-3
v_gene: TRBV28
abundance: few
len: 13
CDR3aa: CASAPMGPDTQYF

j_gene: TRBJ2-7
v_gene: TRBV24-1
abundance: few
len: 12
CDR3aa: CATSDLSDEQYF

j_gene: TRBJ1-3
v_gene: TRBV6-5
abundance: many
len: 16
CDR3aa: CASSYTGSQAGNTIYF

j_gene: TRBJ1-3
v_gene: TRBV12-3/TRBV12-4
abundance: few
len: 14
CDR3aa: CASSFQGTENTIYF

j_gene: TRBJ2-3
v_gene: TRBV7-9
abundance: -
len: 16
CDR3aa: CASSHGDSRSTDTQYF

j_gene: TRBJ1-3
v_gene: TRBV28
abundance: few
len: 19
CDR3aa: CASSHRDRATSRYGNTIYF

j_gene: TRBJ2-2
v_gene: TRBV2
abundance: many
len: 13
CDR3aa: CASTPTGAGELFF

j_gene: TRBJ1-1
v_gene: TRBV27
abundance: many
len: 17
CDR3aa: CASSLSSGLLMNTEAFF

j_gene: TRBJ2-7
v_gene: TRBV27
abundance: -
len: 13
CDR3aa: CASQNRGFYEQYF

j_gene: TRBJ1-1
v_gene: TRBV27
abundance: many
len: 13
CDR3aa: CASSLGVGTEAFF

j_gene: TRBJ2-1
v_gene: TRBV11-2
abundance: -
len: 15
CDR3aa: CASYWTHSSYNEQFF

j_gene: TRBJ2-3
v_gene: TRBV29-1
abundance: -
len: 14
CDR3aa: CSVAAAYSGDTQYF

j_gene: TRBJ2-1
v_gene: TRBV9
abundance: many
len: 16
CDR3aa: CASSAKSGTANNEQFF

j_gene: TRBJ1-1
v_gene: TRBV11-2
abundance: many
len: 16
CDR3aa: CASSLVRGQPGSEAFF

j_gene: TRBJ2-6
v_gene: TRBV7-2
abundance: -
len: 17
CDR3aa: CASSLAGGSAGANVLTF

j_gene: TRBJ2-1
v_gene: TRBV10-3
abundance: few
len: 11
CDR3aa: CAISEWDEQFF

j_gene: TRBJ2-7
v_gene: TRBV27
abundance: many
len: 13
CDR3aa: CASSWASSYEQYF

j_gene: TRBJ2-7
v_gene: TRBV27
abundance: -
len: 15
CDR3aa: CASSLSPGMAYEQYF

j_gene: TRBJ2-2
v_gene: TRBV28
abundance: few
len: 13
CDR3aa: CASWDVTTGELFF

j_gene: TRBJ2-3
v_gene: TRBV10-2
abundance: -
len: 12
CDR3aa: CASVQGGDTQYF

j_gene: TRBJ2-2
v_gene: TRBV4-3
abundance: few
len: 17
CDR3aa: CASSQDWDRGVTGELFF